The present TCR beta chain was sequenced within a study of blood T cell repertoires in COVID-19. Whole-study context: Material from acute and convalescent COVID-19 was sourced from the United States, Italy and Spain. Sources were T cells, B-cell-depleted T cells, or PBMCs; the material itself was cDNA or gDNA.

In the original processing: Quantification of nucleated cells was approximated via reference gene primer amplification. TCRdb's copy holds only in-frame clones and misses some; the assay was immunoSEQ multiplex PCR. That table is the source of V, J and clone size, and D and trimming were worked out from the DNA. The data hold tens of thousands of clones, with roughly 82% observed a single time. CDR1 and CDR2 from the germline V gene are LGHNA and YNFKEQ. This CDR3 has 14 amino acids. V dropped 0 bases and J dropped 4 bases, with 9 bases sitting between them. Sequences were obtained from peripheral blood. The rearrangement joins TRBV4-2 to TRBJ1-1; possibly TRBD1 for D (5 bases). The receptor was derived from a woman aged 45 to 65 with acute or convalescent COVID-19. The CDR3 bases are TGTGCCAGCAGCCAAGAGGGCAGGGCCACTGAAGCTTTCTTT. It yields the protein CASSQEGRATEAFF.